The clone carrying this T cell receptor beta chain appeared a few times. Its antigen is not identified. Trimming removed 6 bases from V and 4 bases from J, with 15 bases in between. Germline loops: CDR1 MDHEN, CDR2 SYDVKM. This CDR3 is built from 14 residues. This PCR relied on a set of 60 Vbeta primers and 13 Jbeta primers. Original analysis: Some 80 million unique TCR beta chains, 9.5 million to 14 million shared, were counted in a later analysis. Measured with immunoSEQ multiplex PCR; TCRdb has only the in-frame clones, and not every one. The V and J calls and the clone size are those of that table, but D and trimming were determined from the DNA. The sample gives around 140,000 clones, roughly 80% of which show up once; less than 10% is in the top ten. This specimen belongs to a study of cytomegalovirus exposure and HLA in healthy donors. Regarding the study as a whole: Accounts indicate the classifier identified cytomegalovirus status with strong specificity and sensitivity. A missense DCLRE1C variant was associated with V- and J-gene trimming of TCR beta chains in a later analysis, and an independent cohort replicated the association.

This chain uses TRBV28 with TRBJ1-2; D not certain. The TCR comes from a woman in her forties or fifties in good health and CMV-seropositive. Input material: PBMCs. The DNA for the CDR3 is TGTGCCAGCAGCCTATGGAGGTACGGCTATGGCTACACCTTC. Its translation: CASSLWRYGYGYTF.